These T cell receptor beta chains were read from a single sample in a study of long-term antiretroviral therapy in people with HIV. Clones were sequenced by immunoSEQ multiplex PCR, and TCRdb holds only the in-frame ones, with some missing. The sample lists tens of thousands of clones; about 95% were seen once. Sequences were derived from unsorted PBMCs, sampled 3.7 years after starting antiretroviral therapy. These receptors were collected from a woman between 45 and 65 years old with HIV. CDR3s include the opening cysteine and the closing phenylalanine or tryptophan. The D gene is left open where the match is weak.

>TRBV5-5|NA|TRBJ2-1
TGTGCCAGCTTTCTATTCTGGAATGAGCAGTTCTTC
CASFLFWNEQFF
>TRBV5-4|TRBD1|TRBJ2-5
TGTGCCAGCAGCTCAATACCGGACAGGGCCAGGGAGACCCAGTACTTC
CASSSIPDRARETQYF
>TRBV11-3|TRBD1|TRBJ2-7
TGTGCCAGCAGCAGCCGACAGGGGGCGGACGAGCAGTACTTC
CASSSRQGADEQYF
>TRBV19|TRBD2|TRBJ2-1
TGTGCCAGTAGTAGACTAGCGGGGGACTACAATGAGCAGTTCTTC
CASSRLAGDYNEQFF
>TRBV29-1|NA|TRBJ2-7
TGCAGCGTTTCCACTGGGGTCAGCTCCTACGAGCAGTACTTC
CSVSTGVSSYEQYF
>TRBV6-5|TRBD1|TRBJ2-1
TGTGCCAGCAGTCATCCAGGACAGGGGTACAATGAGCAGTTCTTC
CASSHPGQGYNEQFF
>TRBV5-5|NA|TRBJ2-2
TGTGCCAGCAGAACGGGTCCCTCGGGCACCGGGGAGCTGTTTTTT
CASRTGPSGTGELFF
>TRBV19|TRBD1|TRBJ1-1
TGTGCCAGTAGTATTCTCGGGCAGGGGGACACTGAAGCTTTCTTT
CASSILGQGDTEAFF
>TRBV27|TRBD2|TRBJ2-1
TGTGCCAGCAGTTTAGTGGGAGGGAGCTCCTACAATGAGCAGTTCTTC
CASSLVGGSSYNEQFF
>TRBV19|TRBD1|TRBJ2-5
TGTGCCAGCCAAAGCTCTACAGGGGGCCAAGAGACCCAGTACTTC
CASQSSTGGQETQYF
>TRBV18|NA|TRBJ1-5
TGTGCCAGCTCTCTCAATAGCAATCAGCCCCAGCATTTT
CASSLNSNQPQHF
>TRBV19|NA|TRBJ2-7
TGTGCCAGTAGTATCTGGGCCCCTGACTACGAGCAGTACTTC
CASSIWAPDYEQYF
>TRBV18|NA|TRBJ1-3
TGTGCCAGCTCACCCGGGGGGCCCGGAAACACCATATATTTT
CASSPGGPGNTIYF
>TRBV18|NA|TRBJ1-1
TGTGCCAGCTCATCCTTGGGCCCGAGCGGGAACACTGAAGCTTTCTTT
CASSSLGPSGNTEAFF
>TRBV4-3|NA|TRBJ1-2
TGCGCCAGCAGCCAAGATAGGGGCTGGGGCAGACCTAACTATGGCTACACCTTC
CASSQDRGWGRPNYGYTF
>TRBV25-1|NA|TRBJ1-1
TGTGCCAGCAGTGATGGGCCCACAGAAGCTTTCTTT
CASSDGPTEAFF
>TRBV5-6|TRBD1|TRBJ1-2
TGTGCCAGCAGCTTGTTGGGGACAGATTATGGCTACACCTTC
CASSLLGTDYGYTF
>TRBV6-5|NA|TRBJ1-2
TGTGCCGTGAGGGTCGGCTATGGCTACACCTTC
CAVRVGYGYTF
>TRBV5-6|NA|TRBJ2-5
TGTGCCAGCACCCCAGGGTGGGACACCCAAGAGACCCAGTACTTC
CASTPGWDTQETQYF